The 24 T cell receptor beta chains below come from one sample, sequenced in a study of cytomegalovirus exposure and HLA in healthy donors. Vbeta (60) and Jbeta (13) primers were used in the PCR. Repertoires were generated with immunoSEQ multiplex PCR, while TCRdb's copy carries only in-frame clones and drops some. The table includes about 120,000 clones, 75% to 90% detected once. Source material: PBMCs. Receptors originate from a female donor in good health and CMV-seropositive.

The rearrangement joins TRBV11-2 to TRBJ2-5; maybe TRBD2 (6 bases). The CDR3 has 13 amino acids. The ends were cut back, 7 bases at V and 5 bases at J, with 14 bases in the middle. Germline CDR1 and CDR2: SGHAT and FQNNGV. The CDR3 DNA follows: TGTGCCAGCACAACCTTTGGGGGGGAGACCCAGTACTTC. Translated: CASTTFGGETQYF.

The rearrangement joins TRBV6-5 to TRBJ1-2; D is perhaps TRBD1 (6 bases). Germline values: CDR1 MNHEY, CDR2 SVGAGI. Trimming pared 5 bases from V and 4 bases from J, leaving 17 bases between. This CDR3 has 15 amino acids. The CDR3: CASSPGTGRVYGYTF. The CDR3 DNA is TGTGCCAGCAGTCCCGGCACAGGGAGAGTCTATGGCTACACCTTC.

The chain uses TRBV25-1 and TRBJ2-1; 8 bases are shared with TRBD1. With 5 bases clipped from V and 8 bases from J, the junction kept 14 bases outside the gene matches. Germline V lookup: CDR1 MGHDK, CDR2 SYGVNS. The CDR3 length is 16 residues. CDR3 sequence: CASSQTPGTGSYEQFF. CDR3 sequence (DNA): TGTGCCAGCAGTCAGACTCCCGGGACAGGTTCGTATGAGCAGTTCTTC.

CDR3 DNA: TGTGCCAGCTCACCTCTGGAGGATGAAAAACTGTTTTTT. This codes for CASSPLEDEKLFF. The V gene is TRBV18, the J gene TRBJ1-4; D gene unclear. The CDR3 has 13 residues. Trimming stripped 3 bases from V and 6 bases from J, with 8 bases between. Per the germline V gene, CDR1 is KGHSH and CDR2 is LQKENI. Together with reference TRBV18 and TRBJ1-4, the CDR3 gives the full variable domain: NAGVMQNPRHLVRRRGQEARLRCSPMKGHSHVYWYRQLPEEGLKFMVYLQKENIIDESGMPKERFSAEFPKEGPSILRIQQVVRGDSAAYFCASSPLEDEKLFFGSGTQLSVL.

The rearrangement joins TRBV27 to TRBJ2-7, with 8 bases that match TRBD1. Per the germline V gene, CDR1 is MNHEY and CDR2 is SMNVEV (reference sequence). The CDR3 covers 15 residues. V was pared by 5 bases and J by 4 bases, with 10 bases of the junction left unmatched. Here the CDR3 reads CASSASGTGRYEQYF. The CDR3 coding sequence is TGTGCCAGCAGTGCCTCCGGGACAGGTCGTTACGAGCAGTACTTC.

The chain links TRBV2 to TRBJ2-5, with a tentative D call TRBD1 (6 bases). CDR3 size: 14 residues. Germline V gene sequence: CDR1 SNHLY, CDR2 FYNNEI. The V end lost 6 bases, the J end lost 4 bases, and 15 bases lay between the germline ends. The CDR3 loop is CASRGGVGRETQYF. In nucleotides, the CDR3 is TGTGCCAGCAGAGGGGGAGTAGGACGAGAGACCCAGTACTTC.

A word on this clone: Within the sample, other DNA sequences also encode this same CDR3. The chain's CDR3 is CASSIGQGFNQPQHF. DNA of the CDR3: TGTGCCAGTAGTATCGGACAGGGGTTCAATCAGCCCCAGCATTTT. The chain links TRBV19 to TRBJ1-5; 9 bases match TRBD1. The germline V gene encodes CDR1 LNHDA and CDR2 SQIVND (reference sequence). The V gene end was trimmed by 3 bases and the J gene end by 3 bases; junction bases not matched to a gene: 3. The length of the CDR3 is 15 residues.

The V call is TRBV6-5, the J call TRBJ2-3; 14 nucleotides line up with TRBD2. The CDR3 has 15 amino acids. The germline V gene has CDR1 MNHEY and CDR2 SVGAGI. The V gene end was trimmed by 6 bases and the J gene end by 5 bases; junction bases not matched to a gene: 4. The CDR3 DNA reads as TGTGCCAGCAGGACTAGCGGGGGGGCGATAGATACGCAGTATTTT. Its protein is CASRTSGGAIDTQYF.

This chain links TRBV2 with TRBJ2-3, with a tentative D call TRBD2 (6 bases). V dropped 4 bases and J dropped 2 bases, with 10 bases sitting between them. The germline gives CDR1 SNHLY, CDR2 FYNNEI. This CDR3 comprises 14 residues. DNA of the CDR3: TGTGCCAGCAGTGTGGCGCGGGACACAGATACGCAGTATTTT. The encoded protein is CASSVARDTDTQYF.

This clone was seen just once. The J gene is TRBJ1-4, the V gene TRBV6-6; 7 nucleotides align to TRBD1. The J segment lost 8 bases and the V segment lost 6 bases, leaving 9 bases of the junction unmatched. Germline V lookup: CDR1 MNHNY, CDR2 SVGAGI (reference sequence). CDR3 length equals 14 residues. CDR3 amino acids: CASRSSGGGEKLFF. DNA for the CDR3: TGTGCCAGCAGATCCTCAGGGGGAGGAGAAAAACTGTTTTTT.

The CDR3 region has the DNA TGTGCCAGCGGCCCCGGGGTGGAGACCCAGTACTTC. It yields the protein CASGPGVETQYF. The chain carries TRBV27 and TRBJ2-5; D perhaps matches TRBD2 (5 bases). V was cut by 8 bases and J by 5 bases, with 12 bases left in between. Germline V gene sequence: CDR1 MNHEY, CDR2 SMNVEV (reference sequence). CDR3 length: 12 residues.

This clone appeared once. The CDR3 is CASSSQRIPITEAFF. DNA of the CDR3: TGTGCCAGCAGTTCCCAGAGGATACCGATCACTGAAGCTTTCTTT. This chain joins TRBV6-5 and TRBJ1-1; D is undetermined. The CDR3 spans 15 residues. The germline CDR1 and CDR2 sequences are MNHEY and SVGAGI. V lost 4 bases and J lost 4, with 16 bases in between.

The V gene is TRBV5-4, the J gene TRBJ1-5, with D maybe TRBD1 (6 bases). Trimming removed 4 bases from V and 3 bases from J, with 17 bases in between. Per germline, CDR1 SGHNT and CDR2 YYREEE (reference sequence). This CDR3 region has 16 residues. CDR3 nucleotide sequence: TGTGCCAGCAGCATGGGGGGCAGGGGCTCCAATCAGCCCCAGCATTTT. It encodes CASSMGGRGSNQPQHF.

This chain joins TRBV9 and TRBJ1-1; TRBD1 agrees at 8 bases. Per the germline V gene, CDR1 is SGDLS and CDR2 is YYNGEE. V gave up 2 bases and J gave up 4 bases; unmatched junction bases: 10. The CDR3 sequence is 16 residues long. This CDR3 is CASSVGTGVVRTEAFF. The CDR3 DNA follows: TGTGCCAGCAGCGTCGGGACAGGAGTTGTGCGCACTGAAGCTTTCTTT.

The gene calls are TRBV9 and TRBJ1-1; D is perhaps TRBD1 (6 bases). V lost 1 base, J lost 1 base, and 14 bases lay in between. Germline V CDR1 and CDR2: SGDLS, YYNGEE. This CDR3 spans 16 amino acids. The CDR3 nucleotides read TGTGCCAGCAGCGTATTAGCCGGGACACCGAACACTGAAGCTTTCTTT. Protein sequence: CASSVLAGTPNTEAFF.

The chain carries TRBV4-2 and TRBJ2-3, with no clear D. Deletions cut 0 bases from V and 10 bases from J, with 8 bases between. Germline-derived CDR1 and CDR2 are LGHNA and YNFKEQ. The CDR3 is 12 residues long. CDR3 DNA sequence: TGTGCCAGCAGCCAAGACAGTCAATCGCAGTATTTT. Encoded protein: CASSQDSQSQYF.

The V and J genes are TRBV6-5 and TRBJ1-2; D is undetermined. With 6 bases removed from V and 0 bases from J, the gap between germline ends came to 5 bases. The CDR3 loop spans 12 amino acids. Germline CDR1 MNHEY, CDR2 SVGAGI. The CDR3 sequence: CASRGPNYGYTF. For the CDR3, the DNA is TGTGCCAGCAGGGGCCCTAACTATGGCTACACCTTC.

This clone was observed a single time. V usage is TRBV4-1 and J usage is TRBJ1-1; 7 bases match TRBD1. The CDR3 covers 15 residues. Losses at the gene ends were 1 base for V and 3 bases for J; bases not matched to a gene: 5. CDR1 and CDR2 from the germline V gene are MGHRA and YSYEKL. The CDR3 reads CASSQGVQGDTEAFF. The CDR3 nucleotides are TGCGCCAGCAGCCAAGGGGTCCAGGGGGACACTGAAGCTTTCTTT.

This chain connects TRBV5-1 to TRBJ2-7; TRBD1 might be the D (5 bases). V was cut by 0 bases and J by 4 bases, with 8 bases left in between. This CDR3 has 13 residues. Germline values: CDR1 SGHRS, CDR2 YFSETQ. The CDR3 spells CASSLGSGYEQYF. The CDR3 DNA reads as TGCGCCAGCAGCTTGGGCTCAGGGTACGAGCAGTACTTC. The variable domain in full, with the rest retrieved from reference TRBV5-1 and TRBJ2-7, is KAGVTQTPRYLIKTRGQQVTLSCSPISGHRSVSWYQQTPGQGLQFLFEYFSETQRNKGNFPGRFSGRQFSNSRSEMNVSTLELGDSALYLCASSLGSGYEQYFGPGTRLTVT.

For the CDR3, the DNA is TGTGCCTGTAGACCGGGAGCTGGATCCACCGGGGAGCTGTTTTTT. This encodes CACRPGAGSTGELFF. This rearrangement joins TRBV30 to TRBJ2-2; the D gene is possibly TRBD2 (6 bases). V was cut by 6 bases and J by 4 bases, with 18 bases left in between. Germline lookup yields CDR1 GTSNPN and CDR2 SVGIG (reference sequence). This CDR3 has 15 residues.

The chain joins TRBV21-1 to TRBJ2-2; the table names TRBD1, a call not compared with the DNA. TRBV21-1 is listed as a pseudogene. The length of the CDR3 is 15 residues. CDR3 DNA sequence: TGTGCCAGCAGCATTGACAGGGGAGTTGCCGGGGAGCTGTTTTTT. This encodes CASSIDRGVAGELFF.

The chain employs TRBV7-6 and TRBJ1-1; tentative D call: TRBD1 (5 bases). The CDR3 extends over 13 amino acids. The V end was cut by 5 bases, the J end by 8 bases, with 15 bases between. Germline CDR1 is SGHVS and CDR2 is FNYEAQ. DNA for the CDR3: TGTGCCAGCAGCCTCACAGGTGCCGGAGAAGCTTTCTTT. Amino acids: CASSLTGAGEAFF.

This clone was seen ten or more times. This sequence joins TRBV6-5 and TRBJ2-3, with D perhaps matching TRBD1 (6 bases). V shed 0 bases and J shed 9 bases, with 13 bases lying between them. The CDR3 consists of 14 residues. CDR1 is MNHEY, CDR2 SVGAGI, per germline. In nucleotides, the CDR3 is TGTGCCAGCAGTTACTCCGGGGACCAGGGGACGCAGTATTTT. Amino acids: CASSYSGDQGTQYF.

This sequence joins TRBV14 and TRBJ1-2; no clear D gene. The germline V gene has CDR1 SGHDN and CDR2 FVKESK. V shed 6 bases and J shed 0 bases, with 14 bases lying between them. This CDR3 region has 15 residues. The CDR3 DNA reads TGTGCCAGCAGTCCCTCCCGCGGCCCTAACTATGGCTACACCTTC. Protein product: CASSPSRGPNYGYTF.